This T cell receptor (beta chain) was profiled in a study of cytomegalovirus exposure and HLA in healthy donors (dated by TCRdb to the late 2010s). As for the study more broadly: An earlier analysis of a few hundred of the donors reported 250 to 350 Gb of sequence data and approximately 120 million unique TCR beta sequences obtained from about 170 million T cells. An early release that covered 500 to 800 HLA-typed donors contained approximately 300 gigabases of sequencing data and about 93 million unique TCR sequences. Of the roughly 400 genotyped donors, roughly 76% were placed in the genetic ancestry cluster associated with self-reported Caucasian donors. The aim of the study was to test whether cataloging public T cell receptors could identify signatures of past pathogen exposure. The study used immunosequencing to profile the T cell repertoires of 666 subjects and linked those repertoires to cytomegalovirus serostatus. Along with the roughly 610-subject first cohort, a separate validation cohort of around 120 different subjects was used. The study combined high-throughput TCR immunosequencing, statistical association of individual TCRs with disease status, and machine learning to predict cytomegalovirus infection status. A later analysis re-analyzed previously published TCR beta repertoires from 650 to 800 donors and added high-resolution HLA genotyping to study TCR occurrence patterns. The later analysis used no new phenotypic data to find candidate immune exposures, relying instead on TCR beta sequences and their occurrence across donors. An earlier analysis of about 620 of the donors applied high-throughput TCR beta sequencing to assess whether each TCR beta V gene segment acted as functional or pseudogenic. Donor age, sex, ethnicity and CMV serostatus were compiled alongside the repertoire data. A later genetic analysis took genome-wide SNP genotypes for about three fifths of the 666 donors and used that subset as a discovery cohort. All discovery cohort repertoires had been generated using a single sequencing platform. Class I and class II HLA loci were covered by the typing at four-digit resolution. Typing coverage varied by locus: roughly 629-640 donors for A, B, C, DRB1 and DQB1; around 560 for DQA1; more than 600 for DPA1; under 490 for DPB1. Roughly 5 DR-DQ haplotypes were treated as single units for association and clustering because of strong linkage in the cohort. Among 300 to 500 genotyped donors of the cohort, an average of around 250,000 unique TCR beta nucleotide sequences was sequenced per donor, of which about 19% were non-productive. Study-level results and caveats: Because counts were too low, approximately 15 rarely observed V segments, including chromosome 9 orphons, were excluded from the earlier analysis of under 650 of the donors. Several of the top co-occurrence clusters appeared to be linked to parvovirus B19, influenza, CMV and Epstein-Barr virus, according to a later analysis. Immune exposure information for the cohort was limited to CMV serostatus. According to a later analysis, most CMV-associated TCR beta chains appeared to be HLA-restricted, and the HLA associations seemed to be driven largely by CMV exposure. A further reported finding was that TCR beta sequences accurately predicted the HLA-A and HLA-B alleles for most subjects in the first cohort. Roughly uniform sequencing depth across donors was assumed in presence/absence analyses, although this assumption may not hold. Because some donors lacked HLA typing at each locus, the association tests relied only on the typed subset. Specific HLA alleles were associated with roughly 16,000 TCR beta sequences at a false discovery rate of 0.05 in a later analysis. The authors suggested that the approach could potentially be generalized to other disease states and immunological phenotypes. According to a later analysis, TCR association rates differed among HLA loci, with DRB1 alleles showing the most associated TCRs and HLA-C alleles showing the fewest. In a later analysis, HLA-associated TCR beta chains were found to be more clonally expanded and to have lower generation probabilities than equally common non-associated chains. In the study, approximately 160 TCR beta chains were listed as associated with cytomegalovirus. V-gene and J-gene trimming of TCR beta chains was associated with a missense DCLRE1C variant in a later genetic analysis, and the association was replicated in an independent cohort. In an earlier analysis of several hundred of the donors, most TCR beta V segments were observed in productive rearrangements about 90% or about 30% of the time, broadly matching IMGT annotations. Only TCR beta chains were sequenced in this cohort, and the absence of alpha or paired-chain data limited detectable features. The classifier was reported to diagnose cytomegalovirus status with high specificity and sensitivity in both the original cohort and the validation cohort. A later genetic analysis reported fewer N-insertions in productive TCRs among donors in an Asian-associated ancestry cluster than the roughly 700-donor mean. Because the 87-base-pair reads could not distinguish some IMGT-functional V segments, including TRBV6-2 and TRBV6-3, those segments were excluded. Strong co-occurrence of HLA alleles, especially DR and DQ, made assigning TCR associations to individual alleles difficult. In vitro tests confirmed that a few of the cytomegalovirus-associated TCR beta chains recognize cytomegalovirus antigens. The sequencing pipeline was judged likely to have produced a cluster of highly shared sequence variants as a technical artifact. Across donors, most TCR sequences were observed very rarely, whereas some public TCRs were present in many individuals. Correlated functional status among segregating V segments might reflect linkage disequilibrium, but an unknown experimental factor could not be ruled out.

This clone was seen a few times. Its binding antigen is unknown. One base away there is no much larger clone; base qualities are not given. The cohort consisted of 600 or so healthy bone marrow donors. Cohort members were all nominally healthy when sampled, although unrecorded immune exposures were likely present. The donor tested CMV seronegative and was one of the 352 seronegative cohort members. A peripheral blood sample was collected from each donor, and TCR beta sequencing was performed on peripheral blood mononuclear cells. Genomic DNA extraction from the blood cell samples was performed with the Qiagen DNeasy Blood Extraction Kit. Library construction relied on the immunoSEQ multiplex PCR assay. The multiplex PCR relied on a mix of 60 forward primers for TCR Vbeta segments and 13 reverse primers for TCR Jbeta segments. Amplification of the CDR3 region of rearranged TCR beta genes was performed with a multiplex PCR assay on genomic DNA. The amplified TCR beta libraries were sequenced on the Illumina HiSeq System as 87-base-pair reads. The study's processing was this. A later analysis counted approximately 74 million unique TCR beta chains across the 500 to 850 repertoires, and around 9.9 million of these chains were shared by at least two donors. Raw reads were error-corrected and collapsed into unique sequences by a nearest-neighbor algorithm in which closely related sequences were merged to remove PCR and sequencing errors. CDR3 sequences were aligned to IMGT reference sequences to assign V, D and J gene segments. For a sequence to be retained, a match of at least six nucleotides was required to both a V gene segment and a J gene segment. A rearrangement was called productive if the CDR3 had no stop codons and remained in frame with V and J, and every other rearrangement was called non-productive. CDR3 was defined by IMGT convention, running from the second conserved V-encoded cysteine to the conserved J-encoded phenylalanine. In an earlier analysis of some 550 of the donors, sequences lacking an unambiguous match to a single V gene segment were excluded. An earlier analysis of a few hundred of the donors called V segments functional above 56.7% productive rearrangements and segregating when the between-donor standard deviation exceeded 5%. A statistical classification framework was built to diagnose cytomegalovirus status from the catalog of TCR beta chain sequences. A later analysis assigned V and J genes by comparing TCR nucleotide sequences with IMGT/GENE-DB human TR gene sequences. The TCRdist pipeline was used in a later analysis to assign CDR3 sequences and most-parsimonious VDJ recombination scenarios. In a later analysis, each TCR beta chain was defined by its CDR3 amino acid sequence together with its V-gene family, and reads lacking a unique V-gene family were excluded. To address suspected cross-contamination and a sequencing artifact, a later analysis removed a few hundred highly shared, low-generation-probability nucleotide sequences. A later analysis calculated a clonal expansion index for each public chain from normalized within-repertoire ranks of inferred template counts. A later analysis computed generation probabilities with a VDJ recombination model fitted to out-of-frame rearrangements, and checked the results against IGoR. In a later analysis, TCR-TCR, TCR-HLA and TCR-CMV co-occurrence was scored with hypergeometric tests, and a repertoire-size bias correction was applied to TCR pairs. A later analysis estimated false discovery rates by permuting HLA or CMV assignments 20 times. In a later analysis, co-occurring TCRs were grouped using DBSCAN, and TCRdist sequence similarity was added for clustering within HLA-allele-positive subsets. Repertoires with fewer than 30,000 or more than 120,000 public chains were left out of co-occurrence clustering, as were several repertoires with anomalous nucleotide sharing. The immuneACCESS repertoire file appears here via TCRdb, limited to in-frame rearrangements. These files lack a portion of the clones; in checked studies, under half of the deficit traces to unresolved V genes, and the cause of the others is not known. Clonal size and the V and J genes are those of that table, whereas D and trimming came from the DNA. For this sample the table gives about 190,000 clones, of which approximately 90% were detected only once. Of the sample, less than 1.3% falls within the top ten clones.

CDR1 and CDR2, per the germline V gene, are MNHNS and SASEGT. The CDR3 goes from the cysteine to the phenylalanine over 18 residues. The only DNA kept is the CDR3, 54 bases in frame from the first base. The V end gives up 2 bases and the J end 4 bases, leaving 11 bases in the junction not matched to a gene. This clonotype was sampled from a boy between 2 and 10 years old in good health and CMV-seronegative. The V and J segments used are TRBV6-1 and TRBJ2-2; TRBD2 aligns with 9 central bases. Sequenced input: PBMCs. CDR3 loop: CASSESRGLALRTGELFF. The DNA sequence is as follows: TGTGCCAGCAGTGAATCTCGGGGACTAGCCTTACGCACCGGGGAGCTGTTTTTT.